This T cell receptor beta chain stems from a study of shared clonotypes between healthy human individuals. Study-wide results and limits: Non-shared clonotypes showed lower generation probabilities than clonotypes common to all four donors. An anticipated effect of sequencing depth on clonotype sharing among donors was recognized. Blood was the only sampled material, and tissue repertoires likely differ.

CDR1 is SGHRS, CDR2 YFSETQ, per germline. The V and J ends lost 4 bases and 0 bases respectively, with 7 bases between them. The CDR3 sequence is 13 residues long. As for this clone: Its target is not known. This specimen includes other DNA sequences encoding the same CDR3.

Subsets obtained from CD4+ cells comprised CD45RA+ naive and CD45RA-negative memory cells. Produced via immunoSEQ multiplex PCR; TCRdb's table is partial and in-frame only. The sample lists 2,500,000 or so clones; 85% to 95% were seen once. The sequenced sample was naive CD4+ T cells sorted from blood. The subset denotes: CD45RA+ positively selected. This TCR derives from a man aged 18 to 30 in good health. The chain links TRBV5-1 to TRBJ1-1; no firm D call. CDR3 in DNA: TGCGCCAGCAGCCCGGATCTGAACACTGAAGCTTTCTTT. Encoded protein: CASSPDLNTEAFF.